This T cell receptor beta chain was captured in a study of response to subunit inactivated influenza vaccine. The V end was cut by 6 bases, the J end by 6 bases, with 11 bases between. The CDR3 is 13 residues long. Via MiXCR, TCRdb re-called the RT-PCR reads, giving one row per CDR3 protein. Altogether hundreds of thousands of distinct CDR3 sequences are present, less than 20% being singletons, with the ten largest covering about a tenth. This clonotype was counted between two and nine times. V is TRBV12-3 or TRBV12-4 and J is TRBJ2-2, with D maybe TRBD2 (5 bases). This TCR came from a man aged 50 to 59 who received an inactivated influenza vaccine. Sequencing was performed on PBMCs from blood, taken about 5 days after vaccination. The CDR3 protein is CASRTSVSGELFF. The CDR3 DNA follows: TGTGCCAGCAGAACTAGTGTGTCCGGGGAGCTGTTTTTT.